The 19 T cell receptor beta chains in this list originate from one sample, sequenced in a study of cytomegalovirus exposure and HLA in healthy donors. The PCR was carried out with 60 Vbeta primers and 13 Jbeta primers. Produced via immunoSEQ multiplex PCR; TCRdb's table is partial and in-frame only. In all, the sample yields approximately 70,000 clones. The sequencing input was PBMCs. These receptors were obtained from a woman aged 25 to 39 in good health and CMV-seronegative.

The chain links TRBV4-3 to TRBJ1-5; no reliable D call. Germline values: CDR1 LGHNA, CDR2 YSLEER. CDR3 size: 14 residues. The V and J ends lost 2 bases and 6 bases respectively, with 11 bases between them. CDR3 amino acids: CASSQTRAPQPQHF. CDR3 in DNA: TGCGCCAGCAGCCAAACGAGGGCCCCTCAGCCCCAGCATTTT.

The rearrangement uses TRBV19 and TRBJ1-6; tentatively, D is TRBD1 (5 bases). Germline V gives CDR1 LNHDA, CDR2 SQIVND (reference sequence). V lost 3 bases to trimming and J lost 6 bases, with 12 bases between them. The CDR3 covers 15 residues. CDR3 region: CASSIRRDGNSPLHF. In DNA, the CDR3 is TGTGCCAGTAGTATCCGGCGGGACGGTAATTCACCCCTCCACTTT.

V is TRBV4-3 and J is TRBJ2-1; 9 nucleotides align to TRBD1. This CDR3 has 16 residues. CDR1 LGHNA and CDR2 YSLEER come from the germline V gene. V was clipped by 0 bases and J by 5 bases; unmatched bases: 5. CDR3 DNA: TGCGCCAGCAGCCAAGATGGCGGGACAGGGCACAATGAGCAGTTCTTC. Translating gives CASSQDGGTGHNEQFF.

The chain carries TRBV19 and TRBJ2-7; TRBD1 matches 9 bases. With V trimmed by 2 bases and J by 2 bases, 4 bases remained unmatched. The CDR3 runs 15 residues. The V gene's germline CDR1 is LNHDA and CDR2 SQIVND (reference sequence). The CDR3 spells CASSIKQGAAYEQYF. CDR3 bases: TGTGCCAGTAGTATAAAACAGGGGGCCGCCTACGAGCAGTACTTC. Filled out from reference TRBV19 and TRBJ2-7, the complete variable domain reads DGGITQSPKYLFRKEGQNVTLSCEQNLNHDAMYWYRQDPGQGLRLIYYSQIVNDFQKGDIAEGYSVSREKKESFPLTVTSAQKNPTAFYLCASSIKQGAAYEQYFGPGTRLTVT.

The chain has TRBV5-6 and TRBJ1-5; 10 nucleotides agree with TRBD1. Trimming at V came to 4 bases and at J to 6 bases, leaving 4 bases not matched to a gene. Germline V gene sequence: CDR1 SGHDT, CDR2 YYEEEE. The CDR3 totals 14 residues. The CDR3 reads CASSKTGGGQPQHF. For the CDR3, the DNA is TGTGCCAGCAGCAAGACAGGGGGCGGTCAGCCCCAGCATTTT.

The rearrangement joins TRBV4-1 to TRBJ1-6; D uncertain. CDR3 length: 15 residues. Germline values: CDR1 MGHRA, CDR2 YSYEKL. The V end was cut by 0 bases, the J end by 7 bases, with 10 bases between. The CDR3 bases are TGCGCCAGCAGCCAAGATTTTCCCGGGAATTCACCCCTCCACTTT. It yields the protein CASSQDFPGNSPLHF.

The V call is TRBV19, the J call TRBJ1-4, with 9 bases aligning to TRBD1. This CDR3 region has 15 residues. With V trimmed by 5 bases and J by 5 bases, 6 bases remained unmatched. In germline, CDR1 is LNHDA, CDR2 SQIVND (reference sequence). DNA of the CDR3: TGTGCCAGTAGTGACTACGGGACAGGGAATGAAAAACTGTTTTTT. It translates to CASSDYGTGNEKLFF.

The genes are TRBV6-1 and TRBJ1-5, with D possibly matching TRBD1 (5 bases). The V and J ends lost 7 bases and 6 bases respectively, with 19 bases between them. Germline V gene lookup returns CDR1 MNHNS and CDR2 SASEGT. There are 15 residues in the CDR3. This CDR3 reads CASMFWGGSGQPQHF. The DNA for the CDR3 is TGTGCCAGCATGTTTTGGGGGGGAAGTGGTCAGCCCCAGCATTTT.

This chain uses TRBV15 with TRBJ2-7, with 9 bases matching TRBD2. CDR3 size: 16 residues. Trimming took 2 bases from V and 7 from J; bases not matched to a gene: 12. CDR1 is LNHNV, CDR2 YYDKDF, per germline (reference sequence). The CDR3 loop is CATSRTGSGGLREQYF. The CDR3 region has the DNA TGTGCCACCAGCAGAACGGGGAGCGGGGGGCTGAGGGAGCAGTACTTC.

This sequence joins TRBV10-3 and TRBJ1-3, with a possible D match to TRBD1 (5 bases). V lost 4 bases to trimming and J lost 11 bases, with 9 bases between them. The CDR3 extends over 11 amino acids. The germline CDR1 and CDR2 sequences are ENHRY and SYGVKD. CDR3 in amino acids: CAISAGDPIYF. CDR3 in DNA: TGTGCCATCAGTGCGGGGGATCCCATATATTTT.

The genes are TRBV28 and TRBJ1-5; D perhaps matches TRBD1 (5 bases). The CDR3 is made up of 15 amino acids. V lost 10 bases and J 2 bases, leaving 18 bases between the germline ends. The germline gives CDR1 MDHEN, CDR2 SYDVKM. CDR3 residues: CATRGRGRGNQPQHF. For the CDR3, the DNA is TGTGCCACTCGGGGGAGGGGAAGGGGCAATCAGCCCCAGCATTTT.

The chain links TRBV5-1 to TRBJ1-5, with D hard to call. The CDR3 runs to 15 residues. V was clipped by 4 bases and J by 1 base, with 12 bases between them. The germline CDR1 and CDR2 sequences are SGHRS and YFSETQ. DNA for the CDR3: TGCGCCAGCAGCCTTACTGGGCTGAGCAATCAGCCCCAGCATTTT. Its translation is CASSLTGLSNQPQHF.

This rearrangement joins TRBV9 to TRBJ2-1; the D gene is possibly TRBD2 (7 bases). The CDR3 extends over 15 amino acids. With 0 bases removed from V and 4 bases from J, the gap between germline ends came to 11 bases. Germline-derived CDR1 and CDR2 are SGDLS and YYNGEE. CDR3 loop: CASSVAGGPYNEQFF. The CDR3 DNA reads TGTGCCAGCAGCGTAGCCGGGGGGCCGTACAATGAGCAGTTCTTC.

CDR3 residues: CASSIGFSPDTQYF. DNA of the CDR3: TGTGCCAGTAGTATCGGTTTTAGCCCCGATACGCAGTATTTT. V gene TRBV19 combines with J gene TRBJ2-3; D is uncertain. This CDR3 region has 14 residues. V dropped 3 bases and J dropped 6 bases, with 13 bases sitting between them. Germline CDR1 LNHDA, CDR2 SQIVND (reference sequence). The entire variable domain, with the rest obtained from reference TRBV19 and TRBJ2-3, is as follows: DGGITQSPKYLFRKEGQNVTLSCEQNLNHDAMYWYRQDPGQGLRLIYYSQIVNDFQKGDIAEGYSVSREKKESFPLTVTSAQKNPTAFYLCASSIGFSPDTQYFGPGTRLTVL.

The gene calls are TRBV5-1 and TRBJ2-1; 8 bases agree with TRBD2. Per germline, CDR1 SGHRS and CDR2 YFSETQ. This CDR3 region has 15 residues. J gave up 4 bases and V 0 bases, and 3 bases lay outside the gene matches. Here the CDR3 DNA reads TGCGCCAGCAGCTTGGTGGCTAGCGGGTACAATGAGCAGTTCTTC. This encodes CASSLVASGYNEQFF.

The rearrangement joins TRBV19 to TRBJ2-1, with 11 bases lining up with TRBD1. J gave up 6 bases and V 8 bases, and 9 bases lay outside the gene matches. The CDR3 length is 15 residues. The V gene's germline CDR1 is LNHDA and CDR2 SQIVND (reference sequence). The DNA for the CDR3 is TGTGCCAGTCAAGTTGGGGGGACAGGGGGCAATGAGCAGTTCTTC. Amino acid sequence: CASQVGGTGGNEQFF.

V gene TRBV7-6 combines with J gene TRBJ2-5, with 7 bases that match TRBD2. J gave up 2 bases and V 2 bases, and 2 bases lay outside the gene matches. Germline values: CDR1 SGHVS, CDR2 FNYEAQ. The CDR3 spans 14 residues. CDR3 sequence: CASSLREGQETQYF. CDR3 nucleotide sequence: TGTGCCAGCAGCTTAAGGGAGGGGCAAGAGACCCAGTACTTC.

This sequence joins TRBV19 and TRBJ2-7, with a possible D match to TRBD2 (5 bases). The CDR3 loop spans 13 amino acids. Germline V gene lookup returns CDR1 LNHDA and CDR2 SQIVND (reference sequence). The V end was cut by 3 bases, the J end by 3 bases, with 9 bases between. This chain's CDR3 is CASSIGGGYEQYF. Written as DNA, the CDR3 is TGTGCCAGTAGTATTGGCGGAGGCTACGAGCAGTACTTC.

The rearrangement joins TRBV7-9 to TRBJ1-2; a weak D match, TRBD1 (6 bases). CDR1 and CDR2 from the germline V gene are SEHNR and FQNEAQ (reference sequence). This CDR3 is built from 14 residues. Trimming took off 3 bases at V and 7 bases at J, with 15 bases between the two ends. In DNA, the CDR3 is TGTGCCAGCAGCTTGACAGGAGGATCTCGTGGCTACACCTTC. Encoded protein: CASSLTGGSRGYTF. The variable domain in full, with the rest retrieved from reference TRBV7-9 and TRBJ1-2, is DTGVSQNPRHKITKRGQNVTFRCDPISEHNRLYWYRQTLGQGPEFLTYFQNEAQLEKSRLLSDRFSAERPKGSFSTLEIQRTEQGDSAMYLCASSLTGGSRGYTFGSGTRLTVV.